Each of the 15 T cell receptor beta chains below was sequenced from the same sample in a study of beta chain features in type 1 diabetes. Since all of the isolated RNA was reverse transcribed, expressed TCRB transcripts were what got sequenced. Some clones are missing from TCRdb's copy, which holds only in-frame ones; the method was immunoSEQ multiplex PCR. This sample has under 950,000 clones; roughly 16% occur once, and the top ten carry about 0.02%. Sequencing was done on a sample of naive CD4+ T cells from blood. The receptors were sampled from a woman aged 18-29 years in good health.

In its sample, this clone was seen a few times. This chain joins TRBV7-2 and TRBJ2-7; D not resolved. This CDR3 contains 14 residues. V lost 1 base and J lost 3, with 10 bases in between. Germline V gene sequence: CDR1 SGHTA, CDR2 FQGNSA. The CDR3 DNA reads TGTGCCAGCAGCTTAGACGGCCAATTCTACGAGCAGTACTTC. It yields the protein CASSLDGQFYEQYF. The complete variable domain, with remaining parts taken from reference TRBV7-2 and TRBJ2-7, reads GAGVSQSPSNKVTEKGKDVELRCDPISGHTALYWYRQSLGQGLEFLIYFQGNSAPDKSGLPSDRFSAERTGGSVSTLTIQRTQQEDSAVYLCASSLDGQFYEQYFGPGTRLTVT.

This clone was seen only a few times. The chain has TRBV21-1 and TRBJ2-1; whether TRBD1, the table's D call, matches the DNA was not checked. TRBV21-1 corresponds to a pseudogene. The CDR3 is 16 amino acids. The CDR3 DNA is TGTGCCAGCAGCAAAGAGGGGACAGGGGGCCGGAATGAGCAGTTCTTC. Protein product: CASSKEGTGGRNEQFF.

This chain links TRBV5-1 with TRBJ2-2; TRBD2 agrees at 7 bases. CDR1 and CDR2 from the germline V gene are SGHRS and YFSETQ. The V segment lost 3 bases and the J segment 5 bases; nucleotides outside the gene matches: 4. The CDR3 runs 14 residues. The CDR3 here is CASSSGLVTGELFF. CDR3 nucleotide sequence: TGCGCCAGCAGCTCCGGACTAGTAACCGGGGAGCTGTTTTTT.

This clone was observed a few times. The V and J genes are TRBV11-2 and TRBJ2-1, with TRBD2 identical over 10 bases. The CDR3 loop spans 14 amino acids. Per germline, CDR1 SGHAT and CDR2 FQNNGV. V trimming: 4 bases; J trimming: 6 bases; junction bases outside the gene matches: 3. This CDR3 reads CASSSRLAGNEQFF. CDR3 sequence (DNA): TGTGCCAGCAGCTCCCGACTAGCGGGCAATGAGCAGTTCTTC. Full variable domain (rest looked up from reference TRBV11-2 and TRBJ2-1): EAGVAQSPRYKIIEKRQSVAFWCNPISGHATLYWYQQILGQGPKLLIQFQNNGVVDDSQLPKDRFSAERLKGVDSTLKIQPAKLEDSAVYLCASSSRLAGNEQFFGPGTRLTVL.

The chain links TRBV27 to TRBJ2-1, with 11 bases matching TRBD2. Germline trimming cut 5 bases from V and 8 bases from J; bases unmatched to any gene: 5. CDR1 and CDR2 (germline): MNHEY, SMNVEV (reference sequence). The CDR3 covers 14 residues. The chain's CDR3 is CASSTSGRNDEQFF. CDR3 DNA sequence: TGTGCCAGCAGTACTAGCGGGAGAAATGATGAGCAGTTCTTC.

This clone was detected only a few times. The V gene is TRBV25-1, the J gene TRBJ1-1; the D gene is possibly TRBD1 (5 bases). CDR1 MGHDK and CDR2 SYGVNS come from the germline V gene. Trimming removed 5 bases at V and 3 bases at J, with 16 bases between. This CDR3 has 15 amino acids. CDR3 amino acids: CASSPPGGIHTEAFF. The CDR3 coding sequence is TGTGCCAGCAGTCCTCCTGGGGGGATCCACACTGAAGCTTTCTTT.

A few counts support this clone. CDR3 region: CASSLLGGSPGNEQFF. CDR3 in DNA: TGTGCCAGCAGTTTACTCGGCGGGAGCCCGGGGAATGAGCAGTTCTTC. This chain uses TRBV28 with TRBJ2-1; 7 positions match TRBD2. Germline CDR1 and CDR2: MDHEN and SYDVKM. V lost 2 bases to trimming and J lost 7 bases; unmatched junction nucleotides: 11. The CDR3 is 16 amino acids.

The chain links TRBV18 to TRBJ2-5, with D possibly matching TRBD1 (6 bases). Germline values: CDR1 KGHSH, CDR2 LQKENI. The ends were cut back, 10 bases at V and 5 bases at J, with 17 bases in the middle. The length of the CDR3 is 13 residues. The CDR3 nucleotides read TGTGCCACCACCAGGGGAACGGGGGAGACCCAGTACTTC. Translated: CATTRGTGETQYF.

This clone appeared a few times. The rearrangement links TRBV6-6 to TRBJ1-2, with D possibly being TRBD1 (5 bases). In germline, CDR1 is MNHNY, CDR2 SVGAGI (reference sequence). V was pared by 4 bases and J by 1 base, with 10 bases between. The CDR3 loop spans 14 amino acids. The CDR3 region is CASSLPGLNYGYTF. CDR3 nucleotide sequence: TGTGCCAGCAGTTTACCAGGGCTTAACTATGGCTACACCTTC.

The gene calls are TRBV23-1 and TRBJ1-2; 8 bases agree with TRBD1. TRBV23-1 is filed as an ORF, its function uncertain. Losses at the gene ends were 4 bases for V and 6 bases for J; bases not matched to a gene: 16. The CDR3 totals 17 residues. CDR3 in amino acids: CASSRKLSDREGDGYTF. CDR3 DNA sequence: TGCGCCAGCAGTCGAAAACTATCGGACAGGGAAGGTGATGGCTACACCTTC.

This clone was detected a few times. V and J are TRBV14 and TRBJ2-3; 8 bases align to TRBD2. This CDR3 comprises 14 residues. Trimming cost V 6 bases and J 4 bases; bases outside gene matches: 6. CDR1 is SGHDN and CDR2 is FVKESK in the germline V gene. The CDR3 loop reads CASSFGLAPDTQYF. The CDR3 DNA sequence: TGTGCCAGCAGTTTCGGACTAGCCCCAGATACGCAGTATTTT.

This chain links TRBV21-1 with TRBJ2-7; the table's D call TRBD1 went unverified against the DNA. TRBV21-1 is deemed a pseudogene. The CDR3 is 12 residues long. The CDR3 here is CASSKDRCEQYF. CDR3 DNA: TGTGCCAGCAGCAAAGACAGGTGCGAGCAGTACTTC.

The chain combines TRBV15 with TRBJ2-3; D is ambiguous. The CDR3 consists of 14 residues. V lost 3 bases and J lost 4, with 11 bases in between. Per the germline V gene, CDR1 is LNHNV and CDR2 is YYDKDF (reference sequence). CDR3 nucleotide sequence: TGTGCCACCAGCAGGGAGCTCTCTTCAGATACGCAGTATTTT. Amino acids: CATSRELSSDTQYF.

This clone turned up a few times. The rearrangement links TRBV27 to TRBJ2-5, with TRBD2 matching 13 bases. CDR1 and CDR2 (germline): MNHEY, SMNVEV (reference sequence). V shed 6 bases, J shed 5 bases, and the junction held 12 bases outside the gene matches. The CDR3 length is 17 residues. The CDR3 DNA reads TGTGCCAGCAGAGAAAGGACTAGCGGGAGATGGGTGGAGACCCAGTACTTC. It translates to CASRERTSGRWVETQYF.

The gene calls are TRBV6-6 and TRBJ2-1; tentative D call: TRBD2 (6 bases). Germline V gene sequence: CDR1 MNHNY, CDR2 SVGAGI (reference sequence). Trimming left V 1 base short and J 5 bases short, with 15 bases between. CDR3 length: 16 residues. The CDR3 DNA follows: TGTGCCAGCAGTTACTTCAGGACTATGAAGAACAATGAGCAGTTCTTC. Encoded protein: CASSYFRTMKNNEQFF.